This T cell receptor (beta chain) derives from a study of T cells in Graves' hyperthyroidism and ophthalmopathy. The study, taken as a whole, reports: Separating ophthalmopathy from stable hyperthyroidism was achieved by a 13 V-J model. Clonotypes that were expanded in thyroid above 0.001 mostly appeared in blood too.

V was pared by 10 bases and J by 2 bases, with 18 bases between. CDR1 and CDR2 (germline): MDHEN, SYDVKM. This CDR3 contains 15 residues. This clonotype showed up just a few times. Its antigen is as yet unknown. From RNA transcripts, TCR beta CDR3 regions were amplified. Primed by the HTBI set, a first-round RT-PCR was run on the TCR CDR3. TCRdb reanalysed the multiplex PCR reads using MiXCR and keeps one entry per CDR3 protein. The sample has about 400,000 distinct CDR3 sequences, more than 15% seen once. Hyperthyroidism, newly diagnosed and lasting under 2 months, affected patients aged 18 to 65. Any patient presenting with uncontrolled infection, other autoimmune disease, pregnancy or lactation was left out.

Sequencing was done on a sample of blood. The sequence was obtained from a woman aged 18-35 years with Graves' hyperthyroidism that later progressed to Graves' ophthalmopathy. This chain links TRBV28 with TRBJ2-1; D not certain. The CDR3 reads CATARGGSTYNEQFF. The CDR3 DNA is TGTGCCACCGCGCGCGGCGGCAGCACCTACAATGAGCAGTTCTTC.